The subject of this entry is one T cell receptor (beta chain). The antigen remains undetermined. The source of the sample is a study of radiation and T cells in renal cell carcinoma. As for treatment: 15 Gy SBRT to primary tumor, nephrectomy 4 weeks later. Trimming cost V 5 bases and J 0 bases; bases outside gene matches: 0. Germline V gives CDR1 SGHRS, CDR2 YFSETQ. The CDR3 runs to 14 residues. Method: immunoSEQ multiplex PCR; TCRdb's copy keeps in-frame clones and lacks some. The table shows 15,000 to 20,000 clones, with roughly 58% occurring only once. Study results and limitations: Dominant CDR3 motifs occupied more repertoire in irradiated than control tumors.

Specimen: tumor tissue, collected from a patient whose treatment included radiotherapy and nephrectomy. This receptor was taken from a middle-aged man with renal cell carcinoma. The genes are TRBV5-1 and TRBJ2-1, with 9 bases that match TRBD2. The CDR3 nucleotides read TGCGCCAGCAGGACTAGCGGCTCCTACAATGAGCAGTTCTTC. Protein sequence: CASRTSGSYNEQFF.